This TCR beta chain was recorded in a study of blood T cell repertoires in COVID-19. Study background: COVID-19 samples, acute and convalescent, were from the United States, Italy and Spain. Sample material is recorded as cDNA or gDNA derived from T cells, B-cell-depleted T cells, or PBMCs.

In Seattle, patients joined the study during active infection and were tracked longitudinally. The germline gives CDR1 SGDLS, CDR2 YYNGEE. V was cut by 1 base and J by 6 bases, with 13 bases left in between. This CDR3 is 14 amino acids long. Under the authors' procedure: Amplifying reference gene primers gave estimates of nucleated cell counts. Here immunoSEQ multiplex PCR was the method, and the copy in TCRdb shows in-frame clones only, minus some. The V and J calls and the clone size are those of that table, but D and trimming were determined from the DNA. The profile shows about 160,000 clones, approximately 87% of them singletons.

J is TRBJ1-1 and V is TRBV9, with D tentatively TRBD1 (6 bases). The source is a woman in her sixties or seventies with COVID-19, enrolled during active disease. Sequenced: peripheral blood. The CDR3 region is CASSVLGKGAEAFF. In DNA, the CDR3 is TGTGCCAGCAGCGTATTAGGGAAGGGGGCTGAAGCTTTCTTT.